The clone carrying this T cell receptor beta chain was found a few times. Its antigen is as yet unknown. The data are from a study of Graves' ophthalmopathy and Graves' hyperthyroidism. The CDR3 has 13 amino acids. The germline V and J ends were trimmed by 4 bases and 8 bases, with 11 bases remaining between them. Germline CDR1 LNHDA, CDR2 SQIVND (reference sequence). Amplification from RNA transcripts yielded the TCR beta CDR3 regions. HTBI primers were used in a first-round RT-PCR, which preceded a second-round multiplex PCR. TCRdb re-derived calls from the multiplex PCR reads in MiXCR, one entry per CDR3 protein. The table has roughly 230,000 distinct CDR3 sequences, about a fifth seen once. Study-wide results and caveats: As the model predicted ophthalmopathy progression, it achieved a sensitivity of 55% to 71% and a specificity of about 72%. Researchers report that a 13-signature model separated ophthalmopathy from stable hyperthyroidism, posting about 90% sensitivity and about 82% specificity. The blood repertoire also included most expanded thyroid clonotypes above 0.001 frequency.

Orbital computed tomography and thyroid ultrasound, along with TRAb, serum thyroxine and clinical symptoms, underpinned diagnosis. The sample taken for sequencing was peripheral blood. The clonotype originates from a woman between 50 and 59 years old with Graves' ophthalmopathy. V usage is TRBV19 and J usage is TRBJ1-4; no clear D. The CDR3 coding sequence is TGTGCCAGTAGTAACCCCGGGCGGGAAAAACTGTTTTTT. Translated: CASSNPGREKLFF.